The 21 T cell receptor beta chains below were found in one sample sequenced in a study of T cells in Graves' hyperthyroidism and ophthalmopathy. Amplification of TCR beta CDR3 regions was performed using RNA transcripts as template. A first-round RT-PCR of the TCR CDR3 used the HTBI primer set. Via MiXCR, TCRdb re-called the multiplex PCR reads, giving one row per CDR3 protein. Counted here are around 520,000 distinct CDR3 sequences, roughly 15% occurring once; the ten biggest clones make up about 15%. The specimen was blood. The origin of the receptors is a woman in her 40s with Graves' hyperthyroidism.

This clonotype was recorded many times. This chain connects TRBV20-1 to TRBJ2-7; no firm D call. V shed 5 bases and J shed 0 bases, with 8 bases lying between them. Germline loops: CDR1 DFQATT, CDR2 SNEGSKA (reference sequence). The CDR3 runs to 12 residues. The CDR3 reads CSAVGSSYEQYF. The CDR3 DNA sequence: TGCAGTGCTGTCGGAAGCTCCTACGAGCAGTACTTC.

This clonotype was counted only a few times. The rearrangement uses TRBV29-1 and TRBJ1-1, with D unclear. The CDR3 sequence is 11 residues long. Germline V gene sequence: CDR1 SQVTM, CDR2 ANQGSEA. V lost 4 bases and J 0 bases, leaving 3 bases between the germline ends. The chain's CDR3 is CSVGLNTEAFF. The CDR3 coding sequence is TGCAGCGTTGGGTTGAACACTGAAGCTTTCTTT.

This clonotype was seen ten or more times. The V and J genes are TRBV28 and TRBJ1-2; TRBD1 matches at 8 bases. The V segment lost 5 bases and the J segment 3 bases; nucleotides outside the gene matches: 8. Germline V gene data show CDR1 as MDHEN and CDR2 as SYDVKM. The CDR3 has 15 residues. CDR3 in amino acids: CASSPGQGRYYGYTF. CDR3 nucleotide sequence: TGTGCCAGCAGTCCAGGACAGGGAAGGTACTATGGCTACACCTTC.

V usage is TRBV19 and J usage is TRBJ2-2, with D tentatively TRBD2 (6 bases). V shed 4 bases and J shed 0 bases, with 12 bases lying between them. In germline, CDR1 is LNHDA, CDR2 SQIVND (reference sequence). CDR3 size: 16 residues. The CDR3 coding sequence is TGTGCCAGTAGTACCCCGGAGGGAGCGAACACCGGGGAGCTGTTTTTT. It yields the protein CASSTPEGANTGELFF.

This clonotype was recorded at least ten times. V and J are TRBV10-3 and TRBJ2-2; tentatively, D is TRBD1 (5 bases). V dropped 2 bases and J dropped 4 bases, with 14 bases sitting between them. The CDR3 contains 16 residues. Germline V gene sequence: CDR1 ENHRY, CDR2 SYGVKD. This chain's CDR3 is CAISETQTVPTGELFF. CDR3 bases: TGTGCCATCAGTGAGACCCAGACAGTACCCACCGGGGAGCTGTTTTTT.

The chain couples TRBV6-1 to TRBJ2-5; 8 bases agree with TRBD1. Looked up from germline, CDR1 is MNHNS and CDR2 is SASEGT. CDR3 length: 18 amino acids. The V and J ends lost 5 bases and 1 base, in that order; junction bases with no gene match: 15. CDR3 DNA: TGTGCCAGCAGTTCTCCAACACAGGACAGGGTCCCCCAAGAGACCCAGTACTTC. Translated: CASSSPTQDRVPQETQYF.

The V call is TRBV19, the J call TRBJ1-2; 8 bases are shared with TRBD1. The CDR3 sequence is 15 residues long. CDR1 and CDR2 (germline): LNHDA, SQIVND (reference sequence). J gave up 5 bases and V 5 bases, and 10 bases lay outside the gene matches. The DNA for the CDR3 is TGTGCCAGTAGTTCGCCTGGGACAGGTGAATATGGCTACACCTTC. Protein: CASSSPGTGEYGYTF.

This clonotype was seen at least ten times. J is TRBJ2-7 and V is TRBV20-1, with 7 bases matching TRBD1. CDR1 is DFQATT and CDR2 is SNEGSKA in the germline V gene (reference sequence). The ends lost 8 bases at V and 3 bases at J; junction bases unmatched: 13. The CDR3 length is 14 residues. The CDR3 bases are TGCAGTCCGATGGGCCGACAGGGTTACTACGAGCAGTACTTC. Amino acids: CSPMGRQGYYEQYF.

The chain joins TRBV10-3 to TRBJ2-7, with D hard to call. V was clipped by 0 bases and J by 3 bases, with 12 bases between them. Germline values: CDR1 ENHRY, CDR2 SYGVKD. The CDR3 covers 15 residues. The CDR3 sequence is CAISESGGAVYEQYF. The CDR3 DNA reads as TGTGCCATCAGTGAGTCCGGCGGTGCGGTCTACGAGCAGTACTTC.

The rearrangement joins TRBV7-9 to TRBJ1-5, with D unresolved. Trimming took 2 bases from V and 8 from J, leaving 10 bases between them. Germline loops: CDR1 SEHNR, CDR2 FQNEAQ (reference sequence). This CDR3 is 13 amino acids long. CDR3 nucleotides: TGTGCCAGCAGCTTATTGCCCGAGGAGCCCCAGCATTTT. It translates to CASSLLPEEPQHF.

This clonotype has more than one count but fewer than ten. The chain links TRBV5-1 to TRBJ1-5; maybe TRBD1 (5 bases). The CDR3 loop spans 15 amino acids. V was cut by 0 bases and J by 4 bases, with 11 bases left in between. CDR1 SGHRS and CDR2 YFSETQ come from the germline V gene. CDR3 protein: CASSLVGDGNQPQHF. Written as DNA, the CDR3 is TGCGCCAGCAGCTTGGTGGGGGATGGTAATCAGCCCCAGCATTTT.

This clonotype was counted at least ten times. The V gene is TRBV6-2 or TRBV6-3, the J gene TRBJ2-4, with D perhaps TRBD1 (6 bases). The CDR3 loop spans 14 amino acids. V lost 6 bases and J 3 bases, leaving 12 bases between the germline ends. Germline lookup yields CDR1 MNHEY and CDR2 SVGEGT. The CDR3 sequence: CASSHRDGKNIQYF. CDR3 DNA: TGTGCCAGCAGCCACAGGGACGGCAAAAACATTCAGTACTTC.

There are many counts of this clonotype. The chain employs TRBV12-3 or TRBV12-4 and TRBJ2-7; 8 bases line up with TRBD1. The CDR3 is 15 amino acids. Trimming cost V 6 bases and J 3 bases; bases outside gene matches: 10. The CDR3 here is CASSLDRTGNYEQYF. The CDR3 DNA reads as TGTGCCAGCAGCCTAGACCGGACAGGGAACTACGAGCAGTACTTC.

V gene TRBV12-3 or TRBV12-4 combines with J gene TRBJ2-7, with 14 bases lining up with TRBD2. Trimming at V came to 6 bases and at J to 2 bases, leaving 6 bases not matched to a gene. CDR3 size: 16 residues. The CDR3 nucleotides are TGTGCCAGCAGCTCCCAGACTAGCGGGAGGGCCTACGAGCAGTACTTC. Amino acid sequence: CASSSQTSGRAYEQYF.

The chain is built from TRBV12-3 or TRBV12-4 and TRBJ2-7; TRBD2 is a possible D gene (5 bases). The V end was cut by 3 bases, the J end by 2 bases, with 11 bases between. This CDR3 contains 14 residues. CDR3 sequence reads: CASSFFGVTYEQYF. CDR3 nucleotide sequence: TGTGCCAGCAGTTTTTTCGGGGTAACCTACGAGCAGTACTTC.

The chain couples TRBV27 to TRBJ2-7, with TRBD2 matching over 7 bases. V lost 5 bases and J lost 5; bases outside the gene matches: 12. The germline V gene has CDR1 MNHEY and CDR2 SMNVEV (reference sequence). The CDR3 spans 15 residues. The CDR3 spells CASSPVLGGPNEQYF. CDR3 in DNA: TGTGCCAGCAGTCCAGTGTTGGGAGGGCCGAACGAGCAGTACTTC.

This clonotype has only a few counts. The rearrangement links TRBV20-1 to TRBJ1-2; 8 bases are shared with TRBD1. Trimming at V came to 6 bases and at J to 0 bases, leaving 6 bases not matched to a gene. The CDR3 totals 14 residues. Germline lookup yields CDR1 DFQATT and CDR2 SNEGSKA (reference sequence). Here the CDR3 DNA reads TGCAGTGCCACCGGGACAGGTTCTAACTATGGCTACACCTTC. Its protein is CSATGTGSNYGYTF.

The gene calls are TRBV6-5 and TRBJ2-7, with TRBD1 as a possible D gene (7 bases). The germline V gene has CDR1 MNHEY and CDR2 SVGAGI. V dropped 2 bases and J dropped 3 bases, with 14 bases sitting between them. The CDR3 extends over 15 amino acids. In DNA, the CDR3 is TGTGCCAGCAGTTACAATGGAGGGGGCAACTACGAGCAGTACTTC. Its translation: CASSYNGGGNYEQYF.

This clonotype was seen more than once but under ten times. The CDR3 nucleotides are TGTGCCAGCAGCCAGCCGGGGGAAGACATTCAGTACTTC. It translates to CASSQPGEDIQYF. The chain links TRBV5-5 to TRBJ2-4; D possibly corresponds to TRBD2 (6 bases). CDR1 and CDR2 from the germline V gene are SGHKS and YYEKEE (reference sequence). The CDR3 runs 13 residues. Trimming pared 4 bases from V and 8 bases from J, leaving 13 bases between. Full variable domain (outside the CDR3, taken from reference TRBV5-5 and TRBJ2-4): DAGVTQSPTHLIKTRGQQVTLRCSPISGHKSVSWYQQVLGQGPQFIFQYYEKEERGRGNFPDRFSARQFPNYSSELNVNALLLGDSALYLCASSQPGEDIQYFGAGTRLSVL.

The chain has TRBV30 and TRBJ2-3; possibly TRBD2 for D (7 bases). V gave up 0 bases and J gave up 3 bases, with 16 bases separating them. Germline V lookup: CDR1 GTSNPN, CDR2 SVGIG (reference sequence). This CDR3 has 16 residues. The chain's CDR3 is CAWSVGQRGGTDTQYF. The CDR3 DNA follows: TGTGCCTGGAGTGTAGGACAGCGGGGAGGTACAGATACGCAGTATTTT.

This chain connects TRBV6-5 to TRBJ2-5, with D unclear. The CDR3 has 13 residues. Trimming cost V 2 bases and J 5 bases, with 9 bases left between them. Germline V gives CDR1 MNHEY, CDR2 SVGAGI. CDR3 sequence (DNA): TGTGCCAGCAGTTACAGGCTGGGGGAGACCCAGTACTTC. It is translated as CASSYRLGETQYF.